Below are 9 T cell receptor beta chains sequenced from a single sample in a study of circulating and synovial CD4+ cells in juvenile arthritis. TCRdb's table, derived via immunoSEQ multiplex PCR, lists solely in-frame clones and lacks some. The data show 35,000 or so clones, with roughly 96% seen just once and approximately 0.16% held by the top ten. Specimen: CD4+ T cells from blood. Receptors were obtained from a human donor with juvenile idiopathic arthritis.

V usage is TRBV27 and J usage is TRBJ2-1; the match to TRBD2 covers 12 bases. Germline lookup yields CDR1 MNHEY and CDR2 SMNVEV (reference sequence). CDR3 length: 14 residues. The ends lost 6 bases at V and 6 bases at J; junction bases unmatched: 3. CDR3 in amino acids: CASRLAGGTNEQFF. The CDR3 nucleotides read TGTGCCAGCAGACTAGCGGGGGGAACCAATGAGCAGTTCTTC.

The rearrangement joins TRBV6-5 to TRBJ1-1, with D unclear. This CDR3 is built from 10 residues. V lost 7 bases and J 8 bases, leaving 8 bases between the germline ends. Germline V lookup: CDR1 MNHEY, CDR2 SVGAGI. The chain's CDR3 is CASTTREAFF. The CDR3 nucleotides read TGTGCCAGCACCACGAGGGAAGCTTTCTTT.

V usage is TRBV9 and J usage is TRBJ1-2; D possibly corresponds to TRBD1 (5 bases). This CDR3 comprises 16 residues. CDR1 and CDR2 from the germline V gene are SGDLS and YYNGEE. V lost 0 bases to trimming and J lost 4 bases, with 16 bases between them. The CDR3 DNA follows: TGTGCCAGCAGCGTAGAGGCCAGGGCCCCGACCTATGGCTACACCTTC. It specifies CASSVEARAPTYGYTF.

The rearrangement uses TRBV7-2 and TRBJ1-6; 8 positions agree with TRBD1. CDR3 length: 14 residues. Trimming cost V 3 bases and J 14 bases; bases outside gene matches: 9. Germline V gene data show CDR1 as SGHTA and CDR2 as FQGNSA. The CDR3 nucleotides read TGTGCCAGCAGCTTCCAAGGACAGGGCATGTCCCTCCACTTT. This sequence encodes CASSFQGQGMSLHF.

CDR3 bases: TGTGCCAGTACCGTGACAGTGCTGGCCGGGGAGCTGTTTTTT. It specifies CASTVTVLAGELFF. The rearrangement uses TRBV19 and TRBJ2-2; TRBD1 is a possible D gene (5 bases). Trimming took 7 bases from V and 6 from J, leaving 15 bases between them. The CDR3 consists of 14 residues. Germline assignment: CDR1 LNHDA and CDR2 SQIVND (reference sequence).

This chain uses TRBV7-2 with TRBJ1-4; D call uncertain. V shed 2 bases and J shed 8 bases, with 9 bases lying between them. The CDR3 sequence is 13 residues long. The V gene's germline CDR1 is SGHTA and CDR2 FQGNSA. CDR3 residues: CASSLRTGEKLFF. CDR3 nucleotide sequence: TGTGCCAGCAGCTTAAGGACGGGGGAAAAACTGTTTTTT.

This clone was seen once. This chain joins TRBV6-6 and TRBJ1-2, with D perhaps matching TRBD1 (5 bases). The V end was cut by 0 bases, the J end by 7 bases, with 18 bases between. This CDR3 is 16 amino acids long. Germline values: CDR1 MNHNY, CDR2 SVGAGI (reference sequence). The CDR3: CASSYSILAGKGGYTF. As DNA, the CDR3 is TGTGCCAGCAGTTACTCGATTTTAGCAGGGAAAGGTGGCTACACCTTC.

V gene TRBV4-3 combines with J gene TRBJ1-5; weak D call: TRBD1 (5 bases). Germline V gives CDR1 LGHNA, CDR2 YSLEER. V lost 0 bases, J lost 6 bases, and 15 bases lay in between. CDR3 size: 16 residues. In DNA form, the CDR3 reads TGCGCCAGCAGCCAAGATCTATTAGGGGCCGGTCAGCCCCAGCATTTT. Translation gives CASSQDLLGAGQPQHF.

The gene calls are TRBV7-2 and TRBJ1-6; a weak D match, TRBD1 (6 bases). Trimming shortened V by 4 bases and J by 8 bases, and 12 bases separated the two germline ends. The CDR3 length is 14 residues. The germline CDR1 and CDR2 sequences are SGHTA and FQGNSA. The CDR3 spells CASSSQGRHSPLHF. CDR3 in DNA: TGTGCCAGCAGCTCACAGGGTAGGCATTCACCCCTCCACTTT.